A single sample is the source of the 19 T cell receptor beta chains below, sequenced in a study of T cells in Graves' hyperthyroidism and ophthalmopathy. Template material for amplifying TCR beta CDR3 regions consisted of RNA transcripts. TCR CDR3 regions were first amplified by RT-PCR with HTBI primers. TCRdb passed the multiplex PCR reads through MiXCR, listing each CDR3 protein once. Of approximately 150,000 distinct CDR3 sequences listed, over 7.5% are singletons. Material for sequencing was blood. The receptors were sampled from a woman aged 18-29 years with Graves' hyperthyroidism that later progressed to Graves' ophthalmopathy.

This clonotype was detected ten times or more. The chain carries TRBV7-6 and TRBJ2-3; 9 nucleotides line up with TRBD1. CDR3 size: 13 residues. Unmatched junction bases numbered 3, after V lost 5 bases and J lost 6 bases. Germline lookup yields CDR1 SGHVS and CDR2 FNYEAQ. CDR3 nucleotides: TGTGCCAGCAGCGGACAGGGGATGGATACGCAGTATTTT. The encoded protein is CASSGQGMDTQYF.

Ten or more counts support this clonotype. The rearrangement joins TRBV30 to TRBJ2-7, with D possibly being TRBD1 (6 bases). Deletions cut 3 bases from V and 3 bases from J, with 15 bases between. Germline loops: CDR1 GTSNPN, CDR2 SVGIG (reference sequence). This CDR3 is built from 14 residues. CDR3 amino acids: CAWRFPEQGYEQYF. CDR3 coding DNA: TGTGCCTGGAGGTTCCCCGAACAGGGCTACGAGCAGTACTTC.

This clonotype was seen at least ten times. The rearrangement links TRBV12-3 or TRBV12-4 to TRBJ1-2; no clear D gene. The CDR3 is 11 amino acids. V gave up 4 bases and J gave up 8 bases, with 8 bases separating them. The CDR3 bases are TGTGCCAGCAGTTGGGATCGAGGCTACACCTTC. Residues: CASSWDRGYTF.

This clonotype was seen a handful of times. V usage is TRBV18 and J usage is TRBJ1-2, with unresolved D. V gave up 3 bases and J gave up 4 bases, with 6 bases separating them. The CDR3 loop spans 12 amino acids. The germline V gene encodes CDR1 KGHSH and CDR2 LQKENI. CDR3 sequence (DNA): TGTGCCAGCTCACCCCAGGCCTATGGCTACACCTTC. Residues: CASSPQAYGYTF.

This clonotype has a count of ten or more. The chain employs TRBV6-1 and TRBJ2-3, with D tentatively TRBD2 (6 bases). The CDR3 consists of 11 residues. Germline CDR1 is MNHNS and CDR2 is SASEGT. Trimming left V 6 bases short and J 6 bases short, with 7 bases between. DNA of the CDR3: TGTGCCAGCAGGGAGGGGGATACGCAGTATTTT. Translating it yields CASREGDTQYF.

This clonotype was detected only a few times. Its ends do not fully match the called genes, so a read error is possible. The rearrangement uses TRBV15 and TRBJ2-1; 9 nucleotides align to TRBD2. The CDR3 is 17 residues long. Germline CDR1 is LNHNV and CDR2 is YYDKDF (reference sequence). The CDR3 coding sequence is TGTGCCACCAGCCGGGTCAGCGGGAGGCAAACCTACAATGGGCAGTTCTTC. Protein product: CATSRVSGRQTYNGQFF.

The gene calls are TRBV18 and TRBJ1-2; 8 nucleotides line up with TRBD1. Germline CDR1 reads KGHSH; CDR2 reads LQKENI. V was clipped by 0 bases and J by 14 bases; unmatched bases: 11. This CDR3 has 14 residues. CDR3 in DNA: TGTGCCAGCTCACCACCGGACAGGGCATCTTTTAGTACCTTC. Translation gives CASSPPDRASFSTF.

CDR3 sequence: CASSAARHRGGEQYF. CDR3 nucleotide sequence: TGCGCCAGCAGTGCCGCACGACACAGGGGAGGCGAGCAGTACTTC. The rearrangement links TRBV10-2 to TRBJ2-7; D possibly corresponds to TRBD1 (7 bases). Germline V gene lookup returns CDR1 WSHSY and CDR2 SAAADI. Trimming pared 4 bases from V and 6 bases from J, leaving 19 bases between. There are 15 residues in the CDR3.

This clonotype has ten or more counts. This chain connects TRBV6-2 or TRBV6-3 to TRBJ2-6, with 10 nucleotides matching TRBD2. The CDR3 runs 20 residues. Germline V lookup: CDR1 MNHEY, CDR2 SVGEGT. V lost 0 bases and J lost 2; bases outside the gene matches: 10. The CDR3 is CASSYSSSGGTTTGANVLTF. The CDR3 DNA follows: TGTGCCAGCAGTTACTCATCTAGCGGGGGTACCACAACTGGGGCCAACGTCCTGACTTTC.

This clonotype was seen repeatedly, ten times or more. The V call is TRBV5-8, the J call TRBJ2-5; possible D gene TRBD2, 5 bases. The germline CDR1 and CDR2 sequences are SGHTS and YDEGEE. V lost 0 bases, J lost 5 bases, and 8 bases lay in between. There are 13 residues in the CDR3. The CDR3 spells CASSLAGVETQYF. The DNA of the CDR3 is TGTGCCAGCAGCTTGGCCGGGGTGGAGACCCAGTACTTC.

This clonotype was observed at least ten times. CDR3 nucleotide sequence: TGTGCCAGCAGTTTATCACGGGGCCCTAACTATGGCTACACCTTC. This gives the protein CASSLSRGPNYGYTF. The V call is TRBV27, the J call TRBJ1-2; TRBD1 might be the D (5 bases). Germline CDR1 and CDR2: MNHEY and SMNVEV (reference sequence). V was clipped by 0 bases and J by 0 bases, with 8 bases between them. The CDR3 has 15 residues.

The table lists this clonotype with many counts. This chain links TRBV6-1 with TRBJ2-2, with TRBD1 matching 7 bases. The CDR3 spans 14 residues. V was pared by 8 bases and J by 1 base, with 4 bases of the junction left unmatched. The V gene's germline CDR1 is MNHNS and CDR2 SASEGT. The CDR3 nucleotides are TGTGCCAGCCACAGGGGTGGGAACACCGGGGAGCTGTTTTTT. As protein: CASHRGGNTGELFF.

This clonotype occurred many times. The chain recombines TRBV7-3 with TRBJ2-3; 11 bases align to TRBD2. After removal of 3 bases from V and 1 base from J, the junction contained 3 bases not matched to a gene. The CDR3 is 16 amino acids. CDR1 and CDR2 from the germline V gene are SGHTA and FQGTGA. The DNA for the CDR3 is TGTGCCAGCAGCTTCGGGACTAGCGGAGGCACAGATACGCAGTATTTT. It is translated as CASSFGTSGGTDTQYF.

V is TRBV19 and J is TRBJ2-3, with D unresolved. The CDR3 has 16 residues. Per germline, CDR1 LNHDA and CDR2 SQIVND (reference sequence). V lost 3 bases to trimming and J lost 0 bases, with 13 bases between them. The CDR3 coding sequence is TGTGCCAGTAGTATGTACACACAATCTAGCACAGATACGCAGTATTTT. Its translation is CASSMYTQSSTDTQYF.

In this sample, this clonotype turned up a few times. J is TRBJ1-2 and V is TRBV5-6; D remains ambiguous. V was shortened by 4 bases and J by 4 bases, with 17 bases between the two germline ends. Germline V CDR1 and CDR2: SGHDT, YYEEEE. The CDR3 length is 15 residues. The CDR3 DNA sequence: TGTGCCAGCAGCCCATCGGACCGCCGGGGCTATGGCTACACCTTC. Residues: CASSPSDRRGYGYTF. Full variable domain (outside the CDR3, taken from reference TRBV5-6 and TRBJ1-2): DAGVTQSPTHLIKTRGQQVTLRCSPKSGHDTVSWYQQALGQGPQFIFQYYEEEERQRGNFPDRFSGHQFPNYSSELNVNALLLGDSALYLCASSPSDRRGYGYTFGSGTRLTVV.

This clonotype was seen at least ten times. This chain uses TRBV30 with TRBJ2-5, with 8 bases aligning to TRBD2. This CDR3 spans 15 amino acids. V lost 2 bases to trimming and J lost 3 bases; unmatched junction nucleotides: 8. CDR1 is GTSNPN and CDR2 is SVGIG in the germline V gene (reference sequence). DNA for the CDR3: TGTGCCTGGAGTATAGCGGGGACTGCTAAAGAGACCCAGTACTTC. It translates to CAWSIAGTAKETQYF.

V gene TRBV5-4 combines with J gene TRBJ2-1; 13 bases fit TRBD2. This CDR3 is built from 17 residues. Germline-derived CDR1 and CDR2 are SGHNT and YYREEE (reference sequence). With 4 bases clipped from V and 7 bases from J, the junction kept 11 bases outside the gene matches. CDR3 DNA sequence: TGTGCCAGCAGCAGCCCAGTACTAGCGGGGGGGCAGAATGAGCAGTTCTTC. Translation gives CASSSPVLAGGQNEQFF.

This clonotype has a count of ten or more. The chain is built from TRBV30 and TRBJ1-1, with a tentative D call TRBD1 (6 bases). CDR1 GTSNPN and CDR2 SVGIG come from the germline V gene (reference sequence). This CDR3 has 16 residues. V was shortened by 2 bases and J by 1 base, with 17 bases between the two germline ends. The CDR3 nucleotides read TGTGCCTGGAGTCCCACCCGAAACAGGGAGAACACTGAAGCTTTCTTT. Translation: CAWSPTRNRENTEAFF. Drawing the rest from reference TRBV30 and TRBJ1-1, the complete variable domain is SQTIHQWPATLVQPVGSPLSLECTVEGTSNPNLYWYRQAAGRGLQLLFYSVGIGQISSEVPQNLSASRPQDRQFILSSKKLLLSDSGFYLCAWSPTRNRENTEAFFGQGTRLTVV.

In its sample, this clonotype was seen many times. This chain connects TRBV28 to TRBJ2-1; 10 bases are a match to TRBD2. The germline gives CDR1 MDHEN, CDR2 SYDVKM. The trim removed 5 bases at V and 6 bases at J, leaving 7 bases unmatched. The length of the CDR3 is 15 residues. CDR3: CASSLGVAGGNEQFF. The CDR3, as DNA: TGTGCCAGCAGTCTCGGGGTAGCGGGAGGCAATGAGCAGTTCTTC.